This T cell receptor (beta chain) was retrieved from a study of OX40 agonist ivuxolimab in advanced cancers. Study outcomes and limitations: There were, on average, more expanded clones in CD8+ T cells than in CD4+. By week 6 at 0.1 to 3.0 mg/kg, blood CD4+ and CD8+ T cells had expanded clonally. Among the lowest peripheral clonal expansion occurred in 0.1-3.0 mg/kg partial responders.

Germline CDR1 reads SGHTS; CDR2 reads YDEGEE. The CDR3 contains 14 residues. Germline trimming cut 0 bases from V and 5 bases from J; bases unmatched to any gene: 5. Clones were sequenced by immunoSEQ multiplex PCR, and TCRdb holds only the in-frame ones, with some missing. The sample shows tens of thousands of clones, 90% to 95% of them seen only once. Samples were taken at baseline and on day 1 of cycles 4 and 7. Regarding this clone: Its antigen remains unidentified.

The V and J genes are TRBV5-8 and TRBJ2-7, with 7 bases aligning to TRBD2. This clonotype originated in an adult with an advanced solid tumor such as melanoma, head and neck, liver or kidney cancer. The sample here was CD4+ or CD8+ T cells sorted from blood, taken in a trial of the OX40 agonist ivuxolimab. CDR3 nucleotides: TGTGCCAGCAGCTTGGGGCGGGAGTTTGACGAGCAGTACTTC. Protein sequence: CASSLGREFDEQYF.